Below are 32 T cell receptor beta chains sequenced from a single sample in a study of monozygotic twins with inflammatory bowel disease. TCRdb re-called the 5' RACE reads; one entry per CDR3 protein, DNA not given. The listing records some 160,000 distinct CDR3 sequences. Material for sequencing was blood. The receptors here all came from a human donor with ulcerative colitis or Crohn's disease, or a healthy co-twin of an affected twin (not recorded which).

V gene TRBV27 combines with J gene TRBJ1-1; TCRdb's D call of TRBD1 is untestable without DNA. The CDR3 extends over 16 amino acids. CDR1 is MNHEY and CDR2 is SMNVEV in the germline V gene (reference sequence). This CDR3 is CASRQTGRGKNTEAFF.

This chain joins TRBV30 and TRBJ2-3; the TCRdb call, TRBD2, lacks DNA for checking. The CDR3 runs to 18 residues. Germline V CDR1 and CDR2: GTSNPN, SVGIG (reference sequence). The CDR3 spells CAWSHTSTSGRDTDTQYF.

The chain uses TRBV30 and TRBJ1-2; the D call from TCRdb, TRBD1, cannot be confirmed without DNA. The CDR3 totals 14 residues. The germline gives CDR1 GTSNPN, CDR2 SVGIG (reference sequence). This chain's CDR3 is CAWSTQGRYYGYTF.

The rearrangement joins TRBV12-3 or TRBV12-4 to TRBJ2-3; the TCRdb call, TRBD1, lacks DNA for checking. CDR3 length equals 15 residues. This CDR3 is CASSHWDRSTDTQYF.

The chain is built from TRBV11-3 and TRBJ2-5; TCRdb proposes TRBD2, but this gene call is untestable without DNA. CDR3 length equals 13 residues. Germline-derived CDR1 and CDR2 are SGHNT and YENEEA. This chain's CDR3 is CASSRGPEETQYF.

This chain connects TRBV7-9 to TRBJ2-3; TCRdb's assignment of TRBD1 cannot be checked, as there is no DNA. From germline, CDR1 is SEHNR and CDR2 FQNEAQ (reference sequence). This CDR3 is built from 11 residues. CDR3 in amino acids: CASQGADTQYF.

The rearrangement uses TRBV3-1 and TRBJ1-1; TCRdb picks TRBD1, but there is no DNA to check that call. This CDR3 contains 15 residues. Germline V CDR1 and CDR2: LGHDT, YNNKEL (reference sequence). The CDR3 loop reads CASSQDLGLQGEAFF.

The CDR3 spells CASSQGTTSSHEQYF. The J gene is TRBJ2-7, the V gene TRBV14; TCRdb returns TRBD2, unconfirmable since there is no DNA. This CDR3 is built from 15 residues. Germline loops: CDR1 SGHDN, CDR2 FVKESK. Full variable domain (remainder filled in from reference TRBV14 and TRBJ2-7): EAGVTQFPSHSVIEKGQTVTLRCDPISGHDNLYWYRRVMGKEIKFLLHFVKESKQDESGMPNNRFLAERTGGTYSTLKVQPAELEDSGVYFCASSQGTTSSHEQYFGPGTRLTVT.

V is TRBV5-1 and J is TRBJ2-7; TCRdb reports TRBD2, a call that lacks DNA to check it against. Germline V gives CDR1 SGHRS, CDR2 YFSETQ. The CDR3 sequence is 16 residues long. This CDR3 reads CASSFRLAGAPYEQYF.

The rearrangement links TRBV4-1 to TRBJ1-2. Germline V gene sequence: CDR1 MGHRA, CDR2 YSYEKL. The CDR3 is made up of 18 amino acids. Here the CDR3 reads CASSQDGWSGQINYGYTF.

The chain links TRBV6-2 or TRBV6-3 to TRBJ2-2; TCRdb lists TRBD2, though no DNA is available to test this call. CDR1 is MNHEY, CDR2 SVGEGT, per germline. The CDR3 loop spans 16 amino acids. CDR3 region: CASSTPGLQNTGELFF.

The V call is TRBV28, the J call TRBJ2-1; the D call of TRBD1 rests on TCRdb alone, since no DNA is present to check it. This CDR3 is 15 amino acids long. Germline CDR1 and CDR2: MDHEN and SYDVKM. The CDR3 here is CASSLPGGREYEQFF.

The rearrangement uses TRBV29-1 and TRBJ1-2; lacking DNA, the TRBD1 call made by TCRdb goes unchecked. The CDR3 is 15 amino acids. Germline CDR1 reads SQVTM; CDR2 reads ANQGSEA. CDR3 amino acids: CSVEDRSRGLSGYTF. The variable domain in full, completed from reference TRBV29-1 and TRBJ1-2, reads SAVISQKPSRDICQRGTSLTIQCQVDSQVTMMFWYRQQPGQSLTLIATANQGSEATYESGFVIDKFPISRPNLTFSTLTVSNMSPEDSSIYLCSVEDRSRGLSGYTFGSGTRLTVV.

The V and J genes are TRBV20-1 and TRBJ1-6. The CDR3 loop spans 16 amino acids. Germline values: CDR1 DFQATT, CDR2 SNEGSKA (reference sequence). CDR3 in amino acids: CSAVRTGSSYNSPLHF.

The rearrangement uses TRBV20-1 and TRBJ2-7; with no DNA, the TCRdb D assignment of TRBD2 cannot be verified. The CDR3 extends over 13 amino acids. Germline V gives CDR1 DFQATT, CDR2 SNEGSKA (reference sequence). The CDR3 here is CSARDTREYEQYF.

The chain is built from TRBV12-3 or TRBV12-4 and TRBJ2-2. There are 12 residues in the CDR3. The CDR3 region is CASSLLAGELFF.

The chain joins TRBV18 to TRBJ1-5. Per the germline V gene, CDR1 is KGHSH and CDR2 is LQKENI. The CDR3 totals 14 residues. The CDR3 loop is CASSSTVSNQPQHF.

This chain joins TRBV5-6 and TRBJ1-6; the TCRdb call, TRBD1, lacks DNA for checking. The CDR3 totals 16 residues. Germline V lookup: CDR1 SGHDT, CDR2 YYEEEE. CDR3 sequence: CASSFQRGISTSPLHF.

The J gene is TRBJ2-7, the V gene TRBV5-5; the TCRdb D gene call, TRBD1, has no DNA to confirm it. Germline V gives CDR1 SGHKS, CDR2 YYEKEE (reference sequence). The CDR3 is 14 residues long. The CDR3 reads CASSPLEGSYEQYF.

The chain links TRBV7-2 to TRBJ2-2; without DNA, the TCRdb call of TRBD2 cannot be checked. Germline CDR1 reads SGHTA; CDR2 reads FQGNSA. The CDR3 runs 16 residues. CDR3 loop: CASSLGGRANTGELFF.

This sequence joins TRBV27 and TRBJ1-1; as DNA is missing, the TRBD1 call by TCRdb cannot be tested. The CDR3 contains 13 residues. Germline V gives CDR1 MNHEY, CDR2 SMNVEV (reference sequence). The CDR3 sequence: CASSRDIRAEAFF.

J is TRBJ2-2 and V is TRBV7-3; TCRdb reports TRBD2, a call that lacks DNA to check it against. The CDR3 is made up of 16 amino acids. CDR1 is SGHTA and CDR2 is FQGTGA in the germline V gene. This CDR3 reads CASSRLAGGHTGELFF. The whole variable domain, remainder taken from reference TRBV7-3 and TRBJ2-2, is GAGVSQTPSNKVTEKGKYVELRCDPISGHTALYWYRQSLGQGPEFLIYFQGTGAADDSGLPNDRFFAVRPEGSVSTLKIQRTERGDSAVYLCASSRLAGGHTGELFFGEGSRLTVL.

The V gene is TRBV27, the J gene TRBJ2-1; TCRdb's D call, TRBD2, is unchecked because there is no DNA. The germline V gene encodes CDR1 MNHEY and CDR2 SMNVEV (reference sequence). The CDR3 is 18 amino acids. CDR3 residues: CASSLRSSGRASYNEQFF.

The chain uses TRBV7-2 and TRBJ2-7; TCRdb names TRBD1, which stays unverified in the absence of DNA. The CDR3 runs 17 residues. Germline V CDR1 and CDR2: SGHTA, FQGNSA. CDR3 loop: CASSLRGPVTRTYEQYF.

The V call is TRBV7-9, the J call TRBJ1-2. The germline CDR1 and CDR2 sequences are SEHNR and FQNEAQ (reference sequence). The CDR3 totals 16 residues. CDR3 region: CASSPMGRQINYGYTF.

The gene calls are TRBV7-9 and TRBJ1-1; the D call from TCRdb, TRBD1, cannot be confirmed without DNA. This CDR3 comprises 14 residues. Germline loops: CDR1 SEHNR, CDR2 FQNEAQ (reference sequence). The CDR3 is CASSSPGQATSAFF.

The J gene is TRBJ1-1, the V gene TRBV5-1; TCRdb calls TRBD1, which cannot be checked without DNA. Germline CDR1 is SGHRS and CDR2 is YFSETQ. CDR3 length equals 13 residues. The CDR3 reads CASSLDTGISVFF.

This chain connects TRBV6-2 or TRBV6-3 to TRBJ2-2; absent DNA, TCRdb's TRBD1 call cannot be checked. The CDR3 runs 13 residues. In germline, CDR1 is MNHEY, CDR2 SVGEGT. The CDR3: CASRTANTGELFF.

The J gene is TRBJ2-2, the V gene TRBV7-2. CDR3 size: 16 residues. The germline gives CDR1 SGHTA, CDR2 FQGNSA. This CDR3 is CASSLGGSANTGELFF.

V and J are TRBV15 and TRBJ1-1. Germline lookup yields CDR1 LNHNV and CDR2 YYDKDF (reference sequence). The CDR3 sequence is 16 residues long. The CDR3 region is CATSRDYGRGDTEAFF.

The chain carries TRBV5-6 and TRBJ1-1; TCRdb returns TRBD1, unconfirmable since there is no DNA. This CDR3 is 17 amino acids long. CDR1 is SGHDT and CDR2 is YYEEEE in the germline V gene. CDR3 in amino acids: CASSSPSRTHMNTEAFF. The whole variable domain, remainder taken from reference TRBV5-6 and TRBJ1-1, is DAGVTQSPTHLIKTRGQQVTLRCSPKSGHDTVSWYQQALGQGPQFIFQYYEEEERQRGNFPDRFSGHQFPNYSSELNVNALLLGDSALYLCASSSPSRTHMNTEAFFGQGTRLTVV.

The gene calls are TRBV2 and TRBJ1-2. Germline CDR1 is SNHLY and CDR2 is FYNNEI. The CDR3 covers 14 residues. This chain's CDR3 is CASSIVTANYGYTF.